This T cell receptor beta chain derives from a study of blood T cell repertoires in COVID-19. Study details: T cells, B-cell-depleted T cells, or PBMCs provided the cDNA or gDNA that served as material.

Enrolled through a virtual design, the participants were between roughly 18 and 95 years of age and came from about two dozen US areas. Membership in each cohort depended on participant-reported clinical history. Here immunoSEQ multiplex PCR was the method, and the copy in TCRdb shows in-frame clones only, minus some. The sample shows roughly 150,000 clones, approximately 81% of them seen only once. Germline lookup yields CDR1 LGHDT and CDR2 YNNKEL (reference sequence). CDR3 size: 15 residues. The V end was cut by 0 bases, the J end by 1 base, with 7 bases between. This clonotype originated in a woman between 50 and 59 years old who had recovered from COVID-19. Sequences were obtained from PBMCs or T cells enriched from blood (not recorded which). The chain uses TRBV3-1 (or the pseudogene TRBV3-2) and TRBJ2-1; D possibly corresponds to TRBD2 (6 bases). This CDR3 reads CASSQELASYNEQFF. The DNA for the CDR3 is TGTGCCAGCAGCCAAGAACTAGCATCCTACAATGAGCAGTTCTTC.